What follows describes a single T cell receptor (beta chain). Its antigen is as yet unknown. The junction departs from germline at one end; a sequencing error may be responsible. This CDR3 contains 15 residues. Germline V gene sequence: CDR1 SGHRS, CDR2 YFSETQ. Using immunoSEQ multiplex PCR, the repertoire was profiled, and TCRdb retains in-frame clones only, with some absent. In the table there are around 9,800 clones, approximately 78% of which are singletons. The sample comes from a study of tumor-infiltrating lymphocytes in localized non-small cell lung cancer. The wider study: Several tumor histologies, both smoking statuses, and some post-neoadjuvant chemotherapy samples were included. Study-wide results and caveats: Compared with uninvolved lung, tumors showed higher T cell infiltration by TCRbeta sequencing. T-cell fraction did not differ between immunotypes IM1 and IM2. No link was found between tumor T-cell fraction and recurrence-free survival.

The chain carries TRBV5-1 and TRBJ2-1; D might be TRBD1 (6 bases). The material sequenced was lung tumor tissue. The receptor's source is a human donor with non-small cell lung cancer. In DNA, the CDR3 is TGCGCCAACAGCTTGGAAGGGACAAGCTACAATGAGCAGTTCTTC. It encodes CANSLEGTSYNEQFF.